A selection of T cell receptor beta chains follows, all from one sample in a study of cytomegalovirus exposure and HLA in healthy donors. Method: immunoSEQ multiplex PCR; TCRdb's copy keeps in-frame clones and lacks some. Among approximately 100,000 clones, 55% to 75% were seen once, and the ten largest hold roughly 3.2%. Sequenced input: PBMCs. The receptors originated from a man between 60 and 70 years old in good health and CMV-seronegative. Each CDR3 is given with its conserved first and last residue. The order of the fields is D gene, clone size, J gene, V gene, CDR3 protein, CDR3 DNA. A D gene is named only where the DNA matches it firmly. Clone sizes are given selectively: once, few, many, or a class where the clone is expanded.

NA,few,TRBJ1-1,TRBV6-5,CASSYSEGNTEAFF,TGTGCCAGCAGTTACTCCGAGGGGAACACTGAAGCTTTCTTT
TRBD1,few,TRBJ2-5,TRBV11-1,CASSQSRGFQETQYF,TGTGCCAGCAGCCAAAGCAGGGGGTTCCAAGAGACCCAGTACTTC
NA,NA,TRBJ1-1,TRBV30,CAWSVPGANTEAFF,TGTGCCTGGAGTGTCCCAGGGGCAAACACTGAAGCTTTCTTT
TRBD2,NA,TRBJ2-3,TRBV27,CASSLLAGEPSTDTQYF,TGTGCCAGCAGTTTACTAGCGGGAGAACCTAGCACAGATACGCAGTATTTT
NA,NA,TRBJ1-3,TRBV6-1,CASSAQQGSGNTIYF,TGTGCCAGCAGTGCCCAACAGGGTTCAGGAAACACCATATATTTT
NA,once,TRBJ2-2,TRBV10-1,CASGWNTGELFF,TGCGCCAGCGGCTGGAACACCGGGGAGCTGTTTTTT
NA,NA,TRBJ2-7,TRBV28,CASSLGGSYEQYF,TGTGCCAGCAGCCTCGGCGGATCCTACGAGCAGTACTTC
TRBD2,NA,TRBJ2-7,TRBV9,CASSVGGATYEQYF,TGTGCCAGCAGCGTCGGGGGGGCTACTTACGAGCAGTACTTC
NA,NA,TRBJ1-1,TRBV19,CASTPGQVNTEAFF,TGTGCCAGTACTCCGGGACAAGTGAACACTGAAGCTTTCTTT
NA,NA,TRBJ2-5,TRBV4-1,CASSQEEVLASGTQYF,TGCGCCAGCAGCCAAGAAGAGGTCCTAGCGTCGGGGACCCAGTACTTC
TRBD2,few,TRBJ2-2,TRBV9,CASSVGLAGGSTGELFF,TGTGCCAGCAGCGTAGGTCTAGCGGGGGGCTCGACCGGGGAGCTGTTTTTT
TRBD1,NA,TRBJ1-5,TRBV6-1,CASSESSGGGQPQHF,TGTGCCAGCAGTGAAAGTTCAGGGGGCGGCCAGCCCCAGCATTTT
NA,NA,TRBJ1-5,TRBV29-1,CSAEGRSGEPQHF,TGCAGCGCCGAGGGGCGTTCGGGGGAGCCCCAGCATTTT
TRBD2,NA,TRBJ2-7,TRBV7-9,CSSSNNGGAYEQYF,TGTTCCAGCAGCAATAACGGGGGGGCCTACGAGCAGTACTTC
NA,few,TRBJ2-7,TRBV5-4,CASSLAGHTYEQYF,TGTGCCAGCAGCTTGGCCGGACATACCTACGAGCAGTACTTC
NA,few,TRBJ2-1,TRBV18,CASSLTGNNNNEQFF,TGTGCCAGCTCACTAACGGGGAACAATAACAATGAGCAGTTCTTC
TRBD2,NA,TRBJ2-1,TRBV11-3,CASSLGSLAGDYNEQFF,TGTGCCAGCAGCTTAGGTAGCCTAGCGGGAGACTACAATGAGCAGTTCTTC
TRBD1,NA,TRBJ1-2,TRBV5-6,CASSLPGQGHYGYTF,TGTGCCAGCAGCCTTCCTGGACAGGGTCACTATGGCTACACCTTC
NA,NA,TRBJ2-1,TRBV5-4,CASSLASYNEQFF,TGTGCCAGCAGCTTGGCTAGTTACAATGAGCAGTTCTTC
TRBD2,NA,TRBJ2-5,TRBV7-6,CASSSGKRSGGSVKTQETQYF,TGTGCCAGCAGCTCGGGAAAGCGTAGCGGGGGCTCCGTAAAAACCCAAGAGACCCAGTACTTC
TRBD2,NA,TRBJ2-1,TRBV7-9,CASSLQLAGAEQFF,TGTGCCAGCAGCTTACAGCTAGCGGGAGCCGAGCAGTTCTTC
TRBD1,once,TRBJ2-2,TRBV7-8,CASSSGTVNTGELFF,TGTGCCAGCAGCTCTGGGACAGTAAACACCGGGGAGCTGTTTTTT
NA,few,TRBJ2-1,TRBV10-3,CAISPGMGGRYNEQFF,TGTGCCATCAGCCCCGGGATGGGGGGGCGGTACAATGAGCAGTTCTTC
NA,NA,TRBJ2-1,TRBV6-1,CASSEAEYNEQFF,TGTGCCAGCAGTGAAGCCGAGTACAATGAGCAGTTCTTC
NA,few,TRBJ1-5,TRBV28,CASSLVSGIGNQPQHF,TGTGCCAGCAGTTTAGTCTCCGGGATAGGCAATCAGCCCCAGCATTTT
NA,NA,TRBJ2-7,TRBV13,CASSPRWGPGEQYF,TGTGCCAGCAGTCCGCGGTGGGGGCCGGGCGAGCAGTACTTC
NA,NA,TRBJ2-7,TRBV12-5,CASGLVLGYEQYF,TGTGCTAGTGGTTTGGTACTAGGGTACGAGCAGTACTTC
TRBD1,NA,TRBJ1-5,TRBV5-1,CASSLGQGGNQPQHF,TGCGCCAGCAGCTTGGGGCAGGGGGGCAATCAGCCCCAGCATTTT
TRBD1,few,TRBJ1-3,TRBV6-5,CASSWDREGNTIYF,TGTGCCAGCAGCTGGGACAGGGAAGGAAACACCATATATTTT
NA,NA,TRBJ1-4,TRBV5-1,CASSLVAGNEKLFF,TGCGCCAGCAGCTTGGTGGCCGGGAATGAAAAACTGTTTTTT
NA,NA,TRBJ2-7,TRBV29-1,CSVRGAAYEQYF,TGCAGCGTTCGGGGGGCCGCCTACGAGCAGTACTTC
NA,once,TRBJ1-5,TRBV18,CASSFDISNQPQHF,TGTGCCAGCTCATTCGACATTTCAAATCAGCCCCAGCATTTT
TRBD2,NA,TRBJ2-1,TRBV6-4,CASSESGGGEQFF,TGTGCCAGCAGTGAGAGCGGGGGGGGTGAGCAGTTCTTC
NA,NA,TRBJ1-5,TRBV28,CASSLRGHQPQHF,TGTGCCAGCAGCCTCAGGGGACATCAGCCCCAGCATTTT
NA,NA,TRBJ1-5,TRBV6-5,CASRPRTDSNQPQHF,TGTGCCAGCAGACCACGGACAGATAGCAATCAGCCCCAGCATTTT
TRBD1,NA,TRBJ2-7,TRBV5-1,CASSSRQGRYEQYF,TGCGCCAGCAGCTCAAGACAGGGAAGGTACGAGCAGTACTTC
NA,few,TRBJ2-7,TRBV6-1,CATSKGTSSYEQYF,TGTGCCACTTCTAAGGGGACATCATCCTACGAGCAGTACTTC
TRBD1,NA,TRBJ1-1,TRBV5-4,CASSYEQGGVNTEAFF,TGTGCCAGCAGCTATGAACAGGGGGGAGTGAACACTGAAGCTTTCTTT
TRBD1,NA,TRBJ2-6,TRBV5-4,CADGTEVSGANVLTF,TGTGCCGACGGGACAGAAGTCTCTGGGGCCAACGTCCTGACTTTC
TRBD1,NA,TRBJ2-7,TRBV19,CASRDRGNSYEQYF,TGTGCCAGTAGGGACAGGGGGAACTCCTACGAGCAGTACTTC
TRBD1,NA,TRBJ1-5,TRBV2,CASSTGTGGFKPQHF,TGTGCCAGCAGCACCGGGACAGGGGGCTTCAAGCCCCAGCATTTT
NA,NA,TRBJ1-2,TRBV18,CASSNTTGNYGYTF,TGTGCCAGCTCAAACACGACAGGAAACTATGGCTACACCTTC
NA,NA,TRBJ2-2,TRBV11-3,CASSPVTGSGNTGELFF,TGTGCCAGCAGCCCAGTCACGGGGAGCGGGAACACCGGGGAGCTGTTTTTT
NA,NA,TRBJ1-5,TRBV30,CAWSEGGGQPQHF,TGTGCCTGGAGTGAAGGGGGTGGGCAGCCCCAGCATTTT
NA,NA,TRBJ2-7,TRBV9,CASSVGPTMSSYEQYF,TGTGCCAGCAGCGTAGGACCGACAATGAGTTCCTACGAGCAGTACTTC
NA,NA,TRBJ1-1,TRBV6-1,CASRAGAYRAEAFF,TGTGCCAGCAGGGCAGGGGCATATAGGGCTGAAGCTTTCTTT
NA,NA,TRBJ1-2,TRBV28,CASRHDRRVGGYTF,TGTGCCAGCAGGCACGACAGGCGGGTAGGTGGCTACACCTTC
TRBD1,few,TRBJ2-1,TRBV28,CASSLWKTGSGYNEQFF,TGTGCCAGCAGTTTATGGAAGACAGGGTCGGGGTACAATGAGCAGTTCTTC
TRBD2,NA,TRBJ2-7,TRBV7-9,CASSRGGSYEQYF,TGTGCCAGCAGCCGGGGGGGCTCCTACGAGCAGTACTTC
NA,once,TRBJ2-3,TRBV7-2,CASSLAVDTQYF,TGTGCCAGCAGCCTCGCGGTTGATACGCAGTATTTT